This T cell receptor beta chain was observed in a study of blood T cells in healthy people across ages. Germline CDR1 SGHRS, CDR2 YFSETQ. With 4 bases clipped from V and 2 bases from J, the junction kept 8 bases outside the gene matches. The CDR3 is made up of 16 amino acids. Primed by a sample-barcoded 5' primer and a J-beta primer mix, a second PCR proceeded for about 7 to 11 cycles. TCRdb analysed the 5' RACE reads with MiXCR anew, one entry per CDR3 protein. Here the sample spans hundreds of thousands of distinct CDR3 sequences, roughly 44% being singletons. Peripheral blood from each donor was collected in a volume of approximately 9.2 milliliters. Every sample had a minimum of 6.5 million PBMCs isolated.

The origin of this receptor is a man aged 55 to 70 in good health. The chain links TRBV5-1 to TRBJ2-7, with 11 nucleotides matching TRBD2. The sample taken for sequencing was blood. CDR3 sequence: CASSGFYSGGAYEQYF. CDR3 DNA: TGCGCCAGCAGCGGTTTTTATAGCGGGGGGGCCTACGAGCAGTACTTC.